Below are 4 T cell receptor beta chains sequenced from a single sample in a study of shared clonotypes between healthy human individuals. Naive CD8 cells lacked CD45RO and underwent positive selection for CCR7, leaving out terminally differentiated effector memory CD45RA+ cells. Produced via immunoSEQ multiplex PCR; TCRdb's table is partial and in-frame only. The sample carries about 650,000 clones, around 95% recorded once. Source material: naive CD8+ T cells sorted from blood. The receptor set was obtained from a woman aged 25 to 45 in good health.

CDR3 coding DNA: TGCGCCAGCAGCCTCGGACCCCCCCACACAGATACGCAGTATTTT. Residues: CASSLGPPHTDTQYF. The rearrangement joins TRBV4-1 to TRBJ2-3; D ambiguous. CDR3 length: 15 residues. Germline V CDR1 and CDR2: MGHRA, YSYEKL. The V and J ends lost 4 bases and 2 bases respectively, with 13 bases between them.

J is TRBJ1-4 and V is TRBV19, with no clear D. V gave up 6 bases and J gave up 8 bases, with 1 base separating them. In germline, CDR1 is LNHDA, CDR2 SQIVND (reference sequence). CDR3 length: 9 amino acids. The CDR3 region is CASREKLFF. CDR3 bases: TGTGCCAGTAGGGAAAAACTGTTTTTT.

The chain links TRBV6-1 to TRBJ1-2; the match to TRBD1 covers 10 bases. CDR3 length: 19 amino acids. V shed 3 bases, J shed 0 bases, and the junction held 13 bases outside the gene matches. Germline CDR1 MNHNS, CDR2 SASEGT. CDR3 region: CASSDWFRTGGSTNYGYTF. The CDR3 region has the DNA TGTGCCAGCAGTGACTGGTTTCGGACAGGGGGATCAACTAACTATGGCTACACCTTC.

The chain carries TRBV29-1 and TRBJ2-1; D is unclear. Trimming took off 6 bases at V and 7 bases at J, with 4 bases between the two ends. This CDR3 contains 9 residues. The V gene's germline CDR1 is SQVTM and CDR2 ANQGSEA. The CDR3 DNA reads TGCAGCGTCTCAAATGAGCAGTTCTTC. Protein: CSVSNEQFF.